Listed below are T cell receptor beta chains from one sample, sequenced in a study of blood T cell repertoires in COVID-19. The table came from immunoSEQ multiplex PCR; TCRdb's copy has only in-frame clones and leaves some out. The sample shows about 130,000 clones, roughly three quarters of them seen only once. The sequenced sample was PBMCs or T cells enriched from blood (not recorded which). These receptors were obtained from a woman aged 50 to 60 who had recovered from COVID-19. CDR3s include the opening cysteine and the closing phenylalanine or tryptophan. D genes are given only for firm matches.

v_call	j_call	d_call	cdr3_nt	cdr3_aa
TRBV19	TRBJ2-5	TRBD2	TGTGCCAGTAGTAGGAGCGGGGCCCAAGAGACCCAGTACTTC	CASSRSGAQETQYF
TRBV5-1	TRBJ1-4	TRBD1	TGCGCCAGCAGTACTGGACAGGGCGAAAAACTGTTTTTT	CASSTGQGEKLFF
TRBV4-1	TRBJ2-2	TRBD2	TGCGCCAGCAGCGTCCTAGCGGGGGGGAACACCGGGGAGCTGTTTTTT	CASSVLAGGNTGELFF
TRBV2	TRBJ1-6	.	TGTGCCAGCACCGGGACTTTCAATTCACCCCTCCACTTT	CASTGTFNSPLHF
TRBV5-1	TRBJ2-2	TRBD1	TGCGCCAGCAGCAAGGACAGGGGAGCCGGGGAGCTGTTTTTT	CASSKDRGAGELFF
TRBV9	TRBJ1-2	.	TGTGCCAGCAGCCCACAGGGTAATAACTATGGCTACACCTTC	CASSPQGNNYGYTF
TRBV19	TRBJ1-5	.	TGTGCCAGTAGTAGGCAGACTTTTAGCAATCAGCCCCAGCATTTT	CASSRQTFSNQPQHF
TRBV2	TRBJ1-2	.	TGTGCCAGCAGTAGCGGACGGGCAATTAACTATGGCTACACCTTC	CASSSGRAINYGYTF
TRBV28	TRBJ2-5	TRBD2	TGTGCCAGCAGTACCGGACTAGCGGGGCCCCAAGAGACCCAGTACTTC	CASSTGLAGPQETQYF
TRBV28	TRBJ1-2	.	TGTGCCAGCAAGCAAAACCAGGACTATGGCTACACCTTC	CASKQNQDYGYTF
TRBV19	TRBJ1-1	.	TGTGCCAGTAGTATGGAGGGGAGCGAGACTGAAGCTTTCTTT	CASSMEGSETEAFF